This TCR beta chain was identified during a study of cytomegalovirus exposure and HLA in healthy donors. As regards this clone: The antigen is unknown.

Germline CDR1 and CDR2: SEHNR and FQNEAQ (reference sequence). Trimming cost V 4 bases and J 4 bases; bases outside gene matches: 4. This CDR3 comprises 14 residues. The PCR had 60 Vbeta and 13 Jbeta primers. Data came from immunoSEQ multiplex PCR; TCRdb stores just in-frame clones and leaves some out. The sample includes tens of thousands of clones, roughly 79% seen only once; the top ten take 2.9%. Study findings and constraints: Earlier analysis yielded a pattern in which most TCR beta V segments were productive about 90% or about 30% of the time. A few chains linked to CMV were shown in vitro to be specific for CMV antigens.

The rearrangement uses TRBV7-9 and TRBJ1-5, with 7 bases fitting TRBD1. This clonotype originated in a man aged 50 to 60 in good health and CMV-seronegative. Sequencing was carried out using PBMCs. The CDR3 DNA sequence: TGTGCCAGCAGCTCACCGGGACAGAATCAGCCCCAGCATTTT. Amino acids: CASSSPGQNQPQHF.